Listed here are 21 T cell receptor beta chains from one sample, sequenced in a study of OX40 agonist ivuxolimab in advanced cancers. The library came from the immunoSEQ multiplex PCR assay. TCRdb took this table from immuneACCESS and kept in-frame rearrangements with V and J called. Such tables lack part of the clones; where checked against another copy, unresolved V genes explain under half of the gap, and the rest is unexplained. The sample includes roughly 67,000 clones, with 80% to 95% observed a single time. 10% to 15% of the sample comes from the top ten. The material was CD4+ or CD8+ T cells sorted from blood, obtained in a trial of the OX40 agonist ivuxolimab. The receptors originated from an adult with an advanced solid tumor such as melanoma, head and neck, liver or kidney cancer.

The chain is built from TRBV19 and TRBJ2-5; D not resolved. V was shortened by 3 bases and J by 2 bases, with 13 bases between the two germline ends. Germline CDR1 and CDR2: LNHDA and SQIVND (reference sequence). This CDR3 has 15 amino acids. CDR3 DNA: TGTGCCAGTAGTATCGGCGCGTGGCAGCAAGAGACCCAGTACTTC. Translated, it gives CASSIGAWQQETQYF.

This clone was detected once. The rearrangement joins TRBV5-1 to TRBJ2-3; 12 bases align to TRBD2. Germline loops: CDR1 SGHRS, CDR2 YFSETQ. J gave up 4 bases and V 0 bases, and 6 bases lay outside the gene matches. This CDR3 is built from 17 residues. The CDR3 spells CASSLGSSGRVSDTQYF. The CDR3 DNA reads TGCGCCAGCAGCTTGGGGTCTAGCGGGAGGGTTTCAGATACGCAGTATTTT.

This chain connects TRBV7-8 to TRBJ2-1, with D unclear. The CDR3 sequence is 17 residues long. In germline, CDR1 is SGHVS, CDR2 FQNEAQ. Trimming removed 3 bases at V and 3 bases at J, with 18 bases between. The CDR3, as DNA: TGTGCCAGCAGCTTCGACTCATACCGGGCCTTCTACAATGAGCAGTTCTTC. This gives the protein CASSFDSYRAFYNEQFF.

This chain connects TRBV2 to TRBJ2-2, with D perhaps matching TRBD2 (6 bases). V gave up 4 bases and J gave up 3 bases, with 6 bases separating them. This CDR3 comprises 13 residues. The germline CDR1 and CDR2 sequences are SNHLY and FYNNEI. The CDR3 DNA follows: TGTGCCAGCAGTGGGGGGGACACCGGGGAGCTGTTTTTT. Amino acid sequence: CASSGGDTGELFF.

V and J are TRBV19 and TRBJ2-1, with 8 bases aligning to TRBD2. CDR1 and CDR2 (germline): LNHDA, SQIVND (reference sequence). The CDR3 totals 15 residues. V lost 1 base, J lost 4 bases, and 3 bases stayed unmatched. CDR3 residues: CASSIGLANYNEQFF. The CDR3 DNA sequence: TGTGCCAGTAGTATAGGACTAGCGAATTACAATGAGCAGTTCTTC.

This clone appeared a few times. J is TRBJ1-2 and V is TRBV13; the D is unclear. This CDR3 is built from 13 residues. CDR1 PRHDT and CDR2 FYEKMQ come from the germline V gene (reference sequence). V was clipped by 6 bases and J by 2 bases, with 10 bases between them. The CDR3 sequence is CASRDQTNYGYTF. In DNA, the CDR3 is TGTGCCAGCAGAGATCAGACAAACTATGGCTACACCTTC.

The rearrangement joins TRBV30 to TRBJ2-7; 10 bases fit TRBD1. Germline lookup yields CDR1 GTSNPN and CDR2 SVGIG (reference sequence). This CDR3 comprises 14 residues. The V and J ends lost 0 bases and 5 bases, in that order; junction bases with no gene match: 4. The CDR3 DNA follows: TGTGCCTGGAGTGTGGGGACAGGGGTCAACGAGCAGTACTTC. This translates into CAWSVGTGVNEQYF.

J is TRBJ2-7 and V is TRBV5-1; maybe TRBD2 (6 bases). Germline V gene lookup returns CDR1 SGHRS and CDR2 YFSETQ. V was shortened by 4 bases and J by 0 bases, with 20 bases between the two germline ends. The length of the CDR3 is 17 residues. In DNA form, the CDR3 reads TGCGCCAGCAGCCCACCATCGACGGGACTCCGCTCCTACGAGCAGTACTTC. Amino acids: CASSPPSTGLRSYEQYF.

This chain links TRBV4-1 with TRBJ2-7, with TRBD2 identical over 14 bases. V trimming: 4 bases; J trimming: 3 bases; junction bases outside the gene matches: 8. The CDR3 sequence is 17 residues long. Germline V CDR1 and CDR2: MGHRA, YSYEKL. The CDR3: CASSPRGLAGDIYEQYF. CDR3 sequence (DNA): TGCGCCAGCAGCCCCCGGGGACTAGCGGGGGATATCTACGAGCAGTACTTC.

V usage is TRBV9 and J usage is TRBJ2-1; 10 bases align to TRBD2. Trimming took 3 bases from V and 4 from J; bases not matched to a gene: 4. The CDR3 consists of 15 residues. The germline V gene has CDR1 SGDLS and CDR2 YYNGEE. The CDR3 sequence is CASSGSGGDYNEQFF. The CDR3 DNA reads TGTGCCAGCAGCGGAAGCGGGGGGGATTACAATGAGCAGTTCTTC.

This clone occurred once. This chain joins TRBV27 and TRBJ2-7, with D perhaps assigned TRBD1 or TRBD2 (5 bases each). Germline V gene lookup returns CDR1 MNHEY and CDR2 SMNVEV (reference sequence). The CDR3 is 15 residues long. V was shortened by 1 base and J by 2 bases, with 12 bases between the two germline ends. The CDR3 nucleotides are TGTGCCAGCAGTTTATTAGGGACCGCGGCCTACGAGCAGTACTTC. This gives the protein CASSLLGTAAYEQYF.

This clone was counted a single time. The chain is built from TRBV7-6 and TRBJ2-1; TRBD1 is a possible D gene (5 bases). Looked up from germline, CDR1 is SGHVS and CDR2 is FNYEAQ. The CDR3 runs 12 residues. The V end was cut by 3 bases, the J end by 13 bases, with 13 bases between. In DNA form, the CDR3 reads TGTGCCAGCAGCTTGGCTGACGGACACCAGTTCTTC. It codes for CASSLADGHQFF.

This clone has just one count. The chain carries TRBV9 and TRBJ1-2; possibly TRBD1 for D (5 bases). The V gene lost 4 bases and the J gene lost 2 bases, with 15 bases spanning the gap. The CDR3 is 15 residues long. Germline CDR1 reads SGDLS; CDR2 reads YYNGEE. The CDR3 spells CASSPRDLQNYGYTF. The CDR3 DNA follows: TGTGCCAGCAGCCCACGGGACCTCCAGAACTATGGCTACACCTTC.

The chain carries TRBV13 and TRBJ2-2; D is possibly TRBD2 (6 bases). Germline V gives CDR1 PRHDT, CDR2 FYEKMQ (reference sequence). The CDR3 sequence is 15 residues long. V was trimmed by 1 base and J by 5 bases, leaving 11 bases between them. DNA of the CDR3: TGTGCCAGCAGCTTAGAGCTACTAGCTACCGGGGAGCTGTTTTTT. Its translation: CASSLELLATGELFF.

This chain connects TRBV4-1 to TRBJ2-5, with D uncertain. The CDR3 extends over 12 amino acids. The V end lost 5 bases, the J end lost 3 bases, and 7 bases lay between the germline ends. Germline V CDR1 and CDR2: MGHRA, YSYEKL. The CDR3 is CASSGAEETQYF. The CDR3 DNA reads as TGCGCCAGCAGCGGAGCAGAAGAGACCCAGTACTTC.

The chain has TRBV7-9 and TRBJ2-3; 8 bases agree with TRBD2. V was clipped by 0 bases and J by 3 bases; unmatched bases: 5. Germline loops: CDR1 SEHNR, CDR2 FQNEAQ (reference sequence). The CDR3 extends over 16 amino acids. CDR3 sequence reads: CASSLARREETDTQYF. CDR3 DNA sequence: TGTGCCAGCAGCTTAGCGCGGCGGGAGGAGACAGATACGCAGTATTTT.

The rearrangement uses TRBV27 and TRBJ2-1; a weak D match, TRBD1 (6 bases). Germline V CDR1 and CDR2: MNHEY, SMNVEV (reference sequence). Trimming left V 4 bases short and J 2 bases short, with 12 bases between. This CDR3 region has 15 residues. CDR3 DNA sequence: TGTGCCAGCAGTTATTGGGGGCGAACCTACAATGAGCAGTTCTTC. Protein sequence: CASSYWGRTYNEQFF.

The chain joins TRBV5-1 to TRBJ1-2; the match to TRBD1 covers 10 bases. From germline, CDR1 is SGHRS and CDR2 YFSETQ. V was clipped by 2 bases and J by 6 bases; unmatched bases: 7. CDR3 length: 15 residues. In nucleotides, the CDR3 is TGCGCCAGCAGCTTTGTCGACAGGGGGCTGGATGGCTACACCTTC. This encodes CASSFVDRGLDGYTF.

This clone was found once. The V gene is TRBV18, the J gene TRBJ2-1, with D possibly being TRBD2 (8 bases). The V end lost 0 bases, the J end lost 4 bases, and 28 bases lay between the germline ends. CDR1 KGHSH and CDR2 LQKENI come from the germline V gene. The CDR3 contains 21 residues. CDR3 sequence: CASSPPWGTEREPTPYNEQFF. In DNA, the CDR3 is TGTGCCAGCTCACCACCGTGGGGGACAGAGCGGGAGCCCACCCCTTACAATGAGCAGTTCTTC.

The rearrangement links TRBV6-5 to TRBJ2-7; possible D gene TRBD1, 6 bases. The CDR3 consists of 14 residues. From germline, CDR1 is MNHEY and CDR2 SVGAGI. The V and J ends lost 6 bases and 0 bases respectively, with 12 bases between them. CDR3 protein: CASRQTGYSYEQYF. For the CDR3, the DNA is TGTGCCAGCAGACAGACAGGTTACTCCTACGAGCAGTACTTC.

This clone occurred a few times. The rearrangement uses TRBV7-9 and TRBJ2-7; 9 nucleotides line up with TRBD1. The germline gives CDR1 SEHNR, CDR2 FQNEAQ (reference sequence). The length of the CDR3 is 15 residues. Unmatched junction bases numbered 8, after V lost 5 bases and J lost 3 bases. The CDR3 sequence: CASSEQGAPNYEQYF. The DNA of the CDR3 is TGTGCCAGCAGCGAACAGGGGGCCCCCAACTACGAGCAGTACTTC.